This TCR beta chain was identified in a study of blood T cell repertoires in COVID-19. The overall study: T cells, B-cell-depleted T cells, or PBMCs provided the cDNA or gDNA that served as material.

Per the original data handling: Reference gene primer amplification yielded estimated nucleated cell counts. Sequenced by immunoSEQ multiplex PCR; TCRdb stores in-frame clones only, minus some. V, J and clone size are those of that table, while D and trimming were read from the DNA. The data hold around 140,000 clones, with around nine tenths observed a single time. Germline CDR1 is ENHRY and CDR2 is SYGVKD. V was cut by 5 bases and J by 0 bases, with 14 bases left in between. The CDR3 has 16 amino acids. This chain joins TRBV10-3 and TRBJ2-1, with a tentative D call TRBD2 (6 bases). The source of this sequence is a woman aged 50 to 60 with active or convalescent COVID-19. Sequenced input: peripheral blood. CDR3 nucleotides: TGTGCCATCAGTACCGTAGCGGAGAGCTCCTACAATGAGCAGTTCTTC. Translation: CAISTVAESSYNEQFF.